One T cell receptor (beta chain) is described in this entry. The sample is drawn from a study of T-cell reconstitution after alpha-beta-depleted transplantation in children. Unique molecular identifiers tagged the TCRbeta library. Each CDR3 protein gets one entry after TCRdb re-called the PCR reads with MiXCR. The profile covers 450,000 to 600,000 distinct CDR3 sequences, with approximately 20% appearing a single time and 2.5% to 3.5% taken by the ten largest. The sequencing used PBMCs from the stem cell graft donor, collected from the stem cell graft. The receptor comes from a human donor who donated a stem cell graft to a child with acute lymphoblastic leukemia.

The CDR3 loop is CASSRTPGQGGETQYF. The CDR3 bases are TGTGCCAGCAGCCGAACACCGGGGCAGGGCGGGGAGACCCAGTACTTC. The chain combines TRBV6-1 with TRBJ2-5; D tentatively fits TRBD1 or TRBD2 (5 bases each). Germline V gene data show CDR1 as MNHNS and CDR2 as SASEGT. Trimming stripped 6 bases from V and 5 bases from J, with 22 bases between. CDR3 length: 16 residues.